Described below is a single T cell receptor beta chain sequence and its context. The study team obtained lesional scalp punch biopsies and peripheral blood from alopecia areata patients. Researchers picked out CD4+ and CD8+ T cells from PBMCs by sorting. This sample stems from a study of CD8+ T cells in alopecia areata. On the study more broadly: Oral tofacitinib, 5 to 10 mg twice daily, was given in an open-label trial. Treatment ran 6 to 18 months, with 6 months of follow-up afterward.

The CDR3 length is 13 residues. The germline V and J ends were trimmed by 0 bases and 2 bases, with 5 bases remaining between them. The germline V gene has CDR1 SGDLS and CDR2 YYNGEE. It was cDNA, reverse transcribed from extracted RNA, that served as the sequencing template. TCRdb keeps only in-frame clones here, not all; method: immunoSEQ multiplex PCR. The sample contains 150,000 to 200,000 clones, about 63% of which appear only once. The sample consisted of CD4+ T cells sorted from blood, taken at week 0. This TCR was sampled from a human donor with alopecia areata. The V and J genes are TRBV9 and TRBJ1-2; D is ambiguous. The CDR3 sequence: CASSVDANYGYTF. CDR3 sequence (DNA): TGTGCCAGCAGCGTAGATGCCAACTATGGCTACACCTTC.